One and the same sample provided the 4 T cell receptor beta chains below, sequenced in a study of cytomegalovirus exposure and HLA in healthy donors. PCR primers comprised 60 Vbeta and 13 Jbeta primers. Produced via immunoSEQ multiplex PCR; TCRdb's table is partial and in-frame only. This table holds 90,000 to 100,000 clones, approximately 80% found once. The sequenced sample was PBMCs. The receptors stem from a man in his sixties in good health and CMV-seropositive.

The V call is TRBV5-4, the J call TRBJ2-2; weak D call: TRBD1 (5 bases). CDR3 length equals 15 residues. Trimming removed 4 bases at V and 5 bases at J, with 15 bases between. Germline V gives CDR1 SGHNT, CDR2 YYREEE (reference sequence). The CDR3 nucleotides read TGTGCCAGCAGCCCAGACAGTTTTCGTACCGGGGAGCTGTTTTTT. This translates into CASSPDSFRTGELFF.

The CDR3 here is CASDLLGYGADTEAFF. CDR3 sequence (DNA): TGTGCTAGTGATCTTCTAGGTTATGGAGCGGACACTGAAGCTTTCTTT. The chain has TRBV12-5 and TRBJ1-1; D call uncertain. The CDR3 is made up of 16 amino acids. The germline V gene has CDR1 LGHNT and CDR2 FRNRAP. V was clipped by 7 bases and J by 3 bases, with 21 bases between them.

This clone was detected a few times. This rearrangement joins TRBV19 to TRBJ2-2; 10 bases align to TRBD1. V lost 5 bases and J lost 4; bases outside the gene matches: 7. The CDR3 contains 16 residues. Germline V gene lookup returns CDR1 LNHDA and CDR2 SQIVND (reference sequence). Here the CDR3 DNA reads TGTGCCAGTAGTTTGACAGGGGGCATCGTCACCGGGGAGCTGTTTTTT. It codes for CASSLTGGIVTGELFF. The full variable domain, its missing parts supplied by reference TRBV19 and TRBJ2-2, is DGGITQSPKYLFRKEGQNVTLSCEQNLNHDAMYWYRQDPGQGLRLIYYSQIVNDFQKGDIAEGYSVSREKKESFPLTVTSAQKNPTAFYLCASSLTGGIVTGELFFGEGSRLTVL.

The V gene is TRBV9, the J gene TRBJ2-5; the D is unclear. The J call may be wrong; the DNA end is better matched by TRBJ2-7. The CDR3 has 15 amino acids. The germline V gene encodes CDR1 SGDLS and CDR2 YYNGEE. For the CDR3, the DNA is TGTGCCAGCAGCCCAACCATTGAGCCCACCTACGAGCAGTACTTC. The encoded protein is CASSPTIEPTYEQYF.